The rows below give T cell receptor beta chains drawn from one sample of a study of T cells and copy number aberrations in small-cell lung cancer. TCRdb's copy holds only in-frame clones and misses some; the assay was immunoSEQ multiplex PCR. The sample carries 500 to 600 clones, approximately 80% recorded once. The material sequenced was tumor tissue. Receptors were obtained from a man in his 60s with small cell lung cancer. The CDR3 runs from the conserved cysteine through the conserved F or W. D genes are given only for firm matches. Clone size is not always given. Where it is, it says once, few, many or a class for expanded clones.

abundance	d_gene	v_gene	j_gene	CDR3nt	CDR3aa
NA	TRBD1	TRBV28	TRBJ1-1	TGTGCCAGCAGTTTCGGCGACAGGGTCGATATGAACACTGAAGCTTTCTTT	CASSFGDRVDMNTEAFF
few	TRBD1	TRBV9	TRBJ2-7	TGTGCCAGCAGCAAACTCCTGGGGACAGCCTACGAGCAGTACTTC	CASSKLLGTAYEQYF
NA	NA	TRBV13	TRBJ2-3	TGTGCCAGCAGCTTAAAAGCAGATACGCAGTATTTT	CASSLKADTQYF
NA	NA	TRBV6-1	TRBJ2-7	TGTGCCAGCAGTGAATTGCTTGGGGGGCCCTACGAGCAGTACTTC	CASSELLGGPYEQYF
NA	NA	TRBV29-1	TRBJ2-1	TGCAGCGGTGGGCTTGGGGCCTACAATGAGCAGTTCTTC	CSGGLGAYNEQFF
NA	NA	TRBV4-2	TRBJ2-7	TGTGCCAGCAGCCAAGTCTCGTCGGCCCTGGGAACCTACGAGCAGTACTTC	CASSQVSSALGTYEQYF
few	NA	TRBV5-6	TRBJ1-6	TGTGCCAGCACCAAAAGGGGAGGGTGGATTTCACCCCTCCACTTT	CASTKRGGWISPLHF
NA	TRBD1	TRBV5-1	TRBJ1-2	TGCGCCAGCAGCACCGGTCAGGACAGGTTGTTGTACTATGGCTACACCTTC	CASSTGQDRLLYYGYTF
NA	TRBD1	TRBV6-5	TRBJ2-1	TGTGCCAGCAGTAATACAGGGGGCGATGAGCAGTTCTTC	CASSNTGGDEQFF
NA	NA	TRBV5-1	TRBJ2-2	TGCGCCAGCAGCTTGATACAGGGGAACACCGGGGAGCTGTTTTTT	CASSLIQGNTGELFF
NA	NA	TRBV6-5	TRBJ2-3	TGTACCACCGGGACTCTCAGGGCAGATACGCAGTATTTT	CTTGTLRADTQYF
few	NA	TRBV25-1	TRBJ2-3	TGTGCCAGCAGTTTCGGCGGGCACACAGATACGCAGTATTTT	CASSFGGHTDTQYF
NA	NA	TRBV6-5	TRBJ2-7	TGTGCCAGCAGTTACGGGGTAGACTACGAGCAGTACTTC	CASSYGVDYEQYF
NA	TRBD1	TRBV19	TRBJ1-2	TGTGCCAGTAGTCCCGCCTGGACAGGGAGGAACTATGGCTACACCTTC	CASSPAWTGRNYGYTF
NA	TRBD1	TRBV30	TRBJ1-1	TGTGCCTGGAGAAACAGGGGGAAGTTCACTGAAGCTTTCTTT	CAWRNRGKFTEAFF
NA	TRBD2	TRBV2	TRBJ2-1	TGTGCCAGCAGTGGGGGACTAGCAGGAGTGGAGCAGTTCTTC	CASSGGLAGVEQFF
NA	NA	TRBV13	TRBJ2-3	TGTGCCAGCAGCTTAGAAGCAGATACGCAGTATTTT	CASSLEADTQYF
few	NA	TRBV5-1	TRBJ1-6	TGCGCCAGCAGCTCCGGGACAAGGACGTCACCCCTCCACTTT	CASSSGTRTSPLHF
NA	NA	TRBV7-9	TRBJ1-2	TGTGCCAGCAGCAGTAGACAGGTAGTTGGCTACACCTTC	CASSSRQVVGYTF
NA	NA	TRBV6-5	TRBJ2-1	TGTGCCAGCAGCCCAGGGAGGAATGAGCAGTTCTTC	CASSPGRNEQFF
NA	TRBD1	TRBV5-5	TRBJ2-7	TGTGCCAGCAGACAGGGACAGGGGGTCGCCTACGAGCAGTACTTC	CASRQGQGVAYEQYF
NA	TRBD2	TRBV20-1	TRBJ2-7	TGCAGTGCTATATTAGCGGGTGAGCAGTACTTC	CSAILAGEQYF